Listed here is a single T cell receptor beta chain. Its antigen is not identified. These data belong to a study of cytomegalovirus exposure and HLA in healthy donors. The study, taken as a whole, reports: The study designated about 180 TCR beta chains cytomegalovirus-associated.

The PCR contained 60 Vbeta and 13 Jbeta primers. Profiled with immunoSEQ multiplex PCR; TCRdb holds only in-frame clones, not every one. The data contain around 150,000 clones, roughly 90% of them singletons. Germline loops: CDR1 SGHAT, CDR2 FQNNGV. The V end was cut by 4 bases, the J end by 3 bases, with 13 bases between. The CDR3 totals 15 residues. The rearrangement links TRBV11-2 to TRBJ2-1; D remains ambiguous. This TCR derives from a woman aged 35 to 49 in good health and CMV-seronegative. The sequencing sample was made of PBMCs. CDR3 sequence: CASSSLGLRYNEQFF. The CDR3 bases are TGTGCCAGCAGCTCCCTAGGCCTGCGCTACAATGAGCAGTTCTTC.